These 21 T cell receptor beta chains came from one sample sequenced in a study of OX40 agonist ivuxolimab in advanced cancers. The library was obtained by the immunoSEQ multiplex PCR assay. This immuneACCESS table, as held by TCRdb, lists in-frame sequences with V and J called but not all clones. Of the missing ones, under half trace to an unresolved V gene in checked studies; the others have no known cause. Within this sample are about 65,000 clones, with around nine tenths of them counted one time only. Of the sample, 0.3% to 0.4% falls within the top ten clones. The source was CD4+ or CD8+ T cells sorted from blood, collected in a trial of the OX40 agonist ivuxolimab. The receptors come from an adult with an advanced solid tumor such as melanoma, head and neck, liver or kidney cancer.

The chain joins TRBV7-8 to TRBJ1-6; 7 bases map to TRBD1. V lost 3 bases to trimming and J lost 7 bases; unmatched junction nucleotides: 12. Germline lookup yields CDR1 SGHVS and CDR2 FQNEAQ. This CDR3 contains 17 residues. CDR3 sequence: CASSFRRPQGNNSPLHF. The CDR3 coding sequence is TGTGCCAGCAGCTTCCGCAGACCACAGGGGAACAATTCACCCCTCCACTTT. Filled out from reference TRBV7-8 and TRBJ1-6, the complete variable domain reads GAGVSQSPRYKVAKRGQDVALRCDPISGHVSLFWYQQALGQGPEFLTYFQNEAQLDKSGLPSDRFFAERPEGSVSTLKIQRTQQEDSAVYLCASSFRRPQGNNSPLHFGNGTRLTVT.

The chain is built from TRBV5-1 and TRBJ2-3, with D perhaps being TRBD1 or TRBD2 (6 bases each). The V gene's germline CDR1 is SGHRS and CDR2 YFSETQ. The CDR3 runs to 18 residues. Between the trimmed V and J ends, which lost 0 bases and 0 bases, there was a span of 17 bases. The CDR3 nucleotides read TGCGCCAGCAGCTTGGGGACCGGGGGCCGGGGAAGCACAGATACGCAGTATTTT. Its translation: CASSLGTGGRGSTDTQYF.

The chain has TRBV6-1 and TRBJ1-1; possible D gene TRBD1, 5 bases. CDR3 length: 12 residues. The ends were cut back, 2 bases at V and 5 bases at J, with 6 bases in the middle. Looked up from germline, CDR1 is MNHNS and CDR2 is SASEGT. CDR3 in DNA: TGTGCCAGCAGTGAACAGGGTACTGAAGCTTTCTTT. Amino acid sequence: CASSEQGTEAFF.

DNA of the CDR3: TGTGCCAGCAGTCTAACCAACCCGGGGACAGGCTACACCTTC. This gives the protein CASSLTNPGTGYTF. The rearrangement links TRBV27 to TRBJ1-2; TRBD1 is a possible D gene (6 bases). Looked up from germline, CDR1 is MNHEY and CDR2 is SMNVEV (reference sequence). The ends were cut back, 5 bases at V and 8 bases at J, with 18 bases in the middle. This CDR3 spans 14 amino acids.

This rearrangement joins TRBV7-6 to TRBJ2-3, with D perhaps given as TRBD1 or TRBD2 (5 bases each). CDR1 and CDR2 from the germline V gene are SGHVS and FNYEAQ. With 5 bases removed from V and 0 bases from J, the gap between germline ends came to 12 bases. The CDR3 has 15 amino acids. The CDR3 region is CASSDTGTSTDTQYF. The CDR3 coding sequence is TGTGCCAGCAGCGACACCGGGACCAGCACAGATACGCAGTATTTT.

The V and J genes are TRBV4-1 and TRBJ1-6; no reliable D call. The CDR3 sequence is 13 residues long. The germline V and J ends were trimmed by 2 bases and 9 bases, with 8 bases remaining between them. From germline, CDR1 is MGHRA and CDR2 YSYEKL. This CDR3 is CASSQPGSSPLHF. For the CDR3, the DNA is TGCGCCAGCAGCCAACCGGGGAGTTCACCCCTCCACTTT.

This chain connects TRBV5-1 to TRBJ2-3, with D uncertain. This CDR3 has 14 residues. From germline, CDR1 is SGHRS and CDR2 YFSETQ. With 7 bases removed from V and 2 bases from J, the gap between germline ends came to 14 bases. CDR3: CASGSHLNTDTQYF. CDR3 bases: TGCGCCAGCGGTTCGCATCTGAACACAGATACGCAGTATTTT.

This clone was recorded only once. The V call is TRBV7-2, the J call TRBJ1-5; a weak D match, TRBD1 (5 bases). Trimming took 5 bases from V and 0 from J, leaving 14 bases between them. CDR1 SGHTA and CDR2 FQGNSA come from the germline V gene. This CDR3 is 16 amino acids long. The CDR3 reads CASSPWGSDSNQPQHF. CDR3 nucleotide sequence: TGTGCCAGCAGCCCCTGGGGCAGTGATAGCAATCAGCCCCAGCATTTT.

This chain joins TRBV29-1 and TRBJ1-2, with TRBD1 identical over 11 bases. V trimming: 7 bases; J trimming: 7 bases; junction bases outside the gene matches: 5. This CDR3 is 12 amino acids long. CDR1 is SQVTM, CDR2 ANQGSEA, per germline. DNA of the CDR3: TGCAGCGCAGGACAGGGGGCTGGTGGCTACACCTTC. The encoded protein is CSAGQGAGGYTF.

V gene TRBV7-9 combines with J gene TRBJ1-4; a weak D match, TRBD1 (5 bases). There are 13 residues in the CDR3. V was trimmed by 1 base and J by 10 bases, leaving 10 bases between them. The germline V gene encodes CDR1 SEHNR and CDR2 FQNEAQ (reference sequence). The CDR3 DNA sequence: TGTGCCAGCAGCTTAGGGGGCCCGGCAAAACTGTTTTTT. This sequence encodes CASSLGGPAKLFF.

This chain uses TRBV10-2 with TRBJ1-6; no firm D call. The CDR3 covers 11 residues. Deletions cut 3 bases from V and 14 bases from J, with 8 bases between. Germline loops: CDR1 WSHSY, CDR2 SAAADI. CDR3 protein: CASSDSSSLHF. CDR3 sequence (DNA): TGCGCCAGCAGTGACTCGTCGTCCCTCCACTTT.

CDR3 sequence (DNA): TGTGCCTGGGGCGGCGGGGGGGCCTTAGATACGCAGTATTTT. Protein product: CAWGGGGALDTQYF. The chain uses TRBV30 and TRBJ2-3; 9 positions agree with TRBD2. V lost 5 bases, J lost 5 bases, and 8 bases stayed unmatched. The CDR3 consists of 14 residues. The germline gives CDR1 GTSNPN, CDR2 SVGIG (reference sequence).

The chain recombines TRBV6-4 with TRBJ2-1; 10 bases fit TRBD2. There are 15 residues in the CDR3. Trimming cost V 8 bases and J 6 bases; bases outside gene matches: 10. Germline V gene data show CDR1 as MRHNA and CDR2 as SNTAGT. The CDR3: CASPPLAGGINEQFF. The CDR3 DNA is TGTGCCAGCCCCCCTTTAGCGGGGGGAATCAATGAGCAGTTCTTC.

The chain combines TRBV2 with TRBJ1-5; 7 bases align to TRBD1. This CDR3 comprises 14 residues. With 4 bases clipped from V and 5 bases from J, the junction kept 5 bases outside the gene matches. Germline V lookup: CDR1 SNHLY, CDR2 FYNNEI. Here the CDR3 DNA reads TGTGCCAGCAGTGGACAGACAGGGTATCAGCCCCAGCATTTT. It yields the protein CASSGQTGYQPQHF.

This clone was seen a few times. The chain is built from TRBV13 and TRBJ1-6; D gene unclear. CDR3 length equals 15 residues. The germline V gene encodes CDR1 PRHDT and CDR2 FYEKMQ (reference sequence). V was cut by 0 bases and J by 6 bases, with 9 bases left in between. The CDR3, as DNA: TGTGCCAGCAGCTTAGGATCAGCTACTAATTCACCCCTCCACTTT. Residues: CASSLGSATNSPLHF.

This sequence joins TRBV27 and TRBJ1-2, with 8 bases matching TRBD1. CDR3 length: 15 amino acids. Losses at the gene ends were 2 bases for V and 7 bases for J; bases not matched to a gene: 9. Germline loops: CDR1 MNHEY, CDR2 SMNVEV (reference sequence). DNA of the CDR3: TGTGCCAGCAGTTTAGGAGGGACAGGTCGGATTGGCTACACCTTC. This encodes CASSLGGTGRIGYTF.

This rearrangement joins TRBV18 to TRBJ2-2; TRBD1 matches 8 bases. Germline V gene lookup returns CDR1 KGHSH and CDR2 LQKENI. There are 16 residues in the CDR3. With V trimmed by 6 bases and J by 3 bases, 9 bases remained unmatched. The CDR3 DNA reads TGTGCCAGCTCTCGATCGACAGGGGAGTACACCGGGGAGCTGTTTTTT. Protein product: CASSRSTGEYTGELFF.

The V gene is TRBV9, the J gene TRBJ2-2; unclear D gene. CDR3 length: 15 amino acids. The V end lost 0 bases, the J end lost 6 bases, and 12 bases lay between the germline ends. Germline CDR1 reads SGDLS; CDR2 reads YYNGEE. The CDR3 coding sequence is TGTGCCAGCAGCGTAGAACTTAAACCTTCCGGGGAGCTGTTTTTT. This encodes CASSVELKPSGELFF.

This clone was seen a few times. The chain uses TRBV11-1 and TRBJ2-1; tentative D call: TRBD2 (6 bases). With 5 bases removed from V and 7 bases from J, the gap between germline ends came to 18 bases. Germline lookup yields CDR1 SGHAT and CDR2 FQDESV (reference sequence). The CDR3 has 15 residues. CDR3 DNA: TGTGCCAGCAGCGATCGTGCCGGGGGTAGGAATGAGCAGTTCTTC. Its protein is CASSDRAGGRNEQFF.

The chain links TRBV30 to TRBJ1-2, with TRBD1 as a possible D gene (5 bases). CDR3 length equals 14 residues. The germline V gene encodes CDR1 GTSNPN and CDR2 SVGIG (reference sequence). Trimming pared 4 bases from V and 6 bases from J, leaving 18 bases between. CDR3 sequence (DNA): TGTGCCTGGACCCAGAGGGGACTTGGGGATGGCTACACCTTC. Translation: CAWTQRGLGDGYTF.

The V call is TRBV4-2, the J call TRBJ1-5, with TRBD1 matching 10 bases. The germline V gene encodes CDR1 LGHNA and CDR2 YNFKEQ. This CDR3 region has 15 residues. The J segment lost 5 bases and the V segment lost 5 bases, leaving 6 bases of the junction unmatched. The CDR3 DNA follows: TGTGCCAGCAGCTTCGGCGGACAGGGGGATCAGCCCCAGCATTTT. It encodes CASSFGGQGDQPQHF.